This TCR beta chain appears in the sequencing data of a study of cytomegalovirus exposure and HLA in healthy donors. Study-wide results and caveats: As a later analysis revealed, the rate of TCR association differed by HLA locus, with DRB1 most and HLA-C fewest. As a later analysis showed, a missense DCLRE1C variant was linked to trimming of TCR beta V- and J-genes. Roughly uniform depth of sequencing across donors was assumed in presence/absence analyses.

The PCR employed 60 Vbeta primers together with 13 Jbeta primers. Method: immunoSEQ multiplex PCR; TCRdb's copy keeps in-frame clones and lacks some. Of about 160,000 clones in the sample, 75% to 85% were seen once. There are 14 residues in the CDR3. Germline lookup yields CDR1 SSHAT and CDR2 FNYEAQ (reference sequence). To note about this clone: Its antigen is unknown. The junction departs from the called germline gene at one end, perhaps through a read error.

The genes are TRBV7-7 and TRBJ2-5; 7 nucleotides agree with TRBD2. The sequenced sample consisted of PBMCs. This TCR was sampled from a girl aged 2-10 years in good health and CMV-seropositive. CDR3 DNA: TGTGCTAGCAGAGCAGCGGGAAGGGGAGAGACCCAGTACTTC. It specifies CASRAAGRGETQYF. Complete variable domain (other parts from reference TRBV7-7 and TRBJ2-5): GAGVSQSPRYKVTKRGQDVTLRCDPISSHATLYWYQQALGQGPEFLTYFNYEAQPDKSGLPSDRFSAERPEGSISTLTIQRTEQRDSAMYRCASRAAGRGETQYFGPGTRLLVL.